This TCR beta chain was obtained from a study of blood T cell repertoires in COVID-19. The wider study: COVID-19 samples from acute and convalescent phases originated in the United States, Italy and Spain. PBMCs, B-cell-depleted T cells, or T cells were the source of the cDNA or gDNA that made up the material.

Methods used by the authors: The assay estimated nucleated cells by amplifying reference gene primers. The table came from immunoSEQ multiplex PCR; TCRdb's copy has only in-frame clones and leaves some out. Clone size and V and J calls were adopted from that table, with D and trimming inferred from the DNA. The table lists about 130,000 clones, approximately 80% of them singletons. Per germline, CDR1 KGHSH and CDR2 LQKENI. The CDR3 sequence is 17 residues long. After removal of 3 bases from V and 0 bases from J, the junction contained 10 bases not matched to a gene. The rearrangement joins TRBV18 to TRBJ1-1; 7 positions agree with TRBD1. The sequence derives from a woman between 45 and 60 years old with acute or convalescent COVID-19. The sample was peripheral blood. The CDR3 nucleotides read TGTGCCAGCTCACCCCTACACCTGACAGGGTTGAACACTGAAGCTTTCTTT. Protein product: CASSPLHLTGLNTEAFF.